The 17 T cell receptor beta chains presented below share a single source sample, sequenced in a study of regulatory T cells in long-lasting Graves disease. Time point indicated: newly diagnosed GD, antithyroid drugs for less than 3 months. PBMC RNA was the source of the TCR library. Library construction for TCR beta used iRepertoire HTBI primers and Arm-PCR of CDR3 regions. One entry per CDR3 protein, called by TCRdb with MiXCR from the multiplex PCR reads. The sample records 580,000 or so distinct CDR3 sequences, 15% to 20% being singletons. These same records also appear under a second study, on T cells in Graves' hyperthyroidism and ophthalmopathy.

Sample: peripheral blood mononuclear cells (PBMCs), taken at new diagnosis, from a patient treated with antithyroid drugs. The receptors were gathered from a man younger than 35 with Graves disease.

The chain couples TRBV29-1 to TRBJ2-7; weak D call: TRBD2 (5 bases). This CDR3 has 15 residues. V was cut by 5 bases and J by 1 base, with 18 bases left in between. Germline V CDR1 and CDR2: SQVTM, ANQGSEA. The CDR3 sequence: CSVLGSGISSYEQYF. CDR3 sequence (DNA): TGCAGCGTTCTGGGGTCGGGAATAAGTTCCTACGAGCAGTACTTC.

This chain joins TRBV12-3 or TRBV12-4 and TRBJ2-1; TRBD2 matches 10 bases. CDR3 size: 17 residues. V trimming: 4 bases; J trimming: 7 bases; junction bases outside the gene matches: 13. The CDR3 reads CASSSFRAGGPWNEQFF. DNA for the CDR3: TGTGCCAGCAGTTCCTTTAGAGCGGGAGGGCCTTGGAATGAGCAGTTCTTC.

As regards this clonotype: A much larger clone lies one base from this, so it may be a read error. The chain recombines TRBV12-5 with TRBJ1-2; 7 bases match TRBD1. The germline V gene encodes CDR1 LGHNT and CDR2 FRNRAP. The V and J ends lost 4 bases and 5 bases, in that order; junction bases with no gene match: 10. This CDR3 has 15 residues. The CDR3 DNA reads TGTGCTAGTGGTTCGGATTTGACAGGGTTTTATGGCTACACCTTC. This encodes CASGSDLTGFYGYTF.

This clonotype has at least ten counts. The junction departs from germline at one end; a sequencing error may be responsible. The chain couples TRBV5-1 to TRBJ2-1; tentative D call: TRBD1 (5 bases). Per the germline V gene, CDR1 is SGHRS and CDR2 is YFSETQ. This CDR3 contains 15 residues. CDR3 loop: CASSLRGSSYNEQFF. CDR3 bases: TGTGCCAGCAGTTTAAGGGGAAGCTCCTACAATGAGCAGTTCTTC.

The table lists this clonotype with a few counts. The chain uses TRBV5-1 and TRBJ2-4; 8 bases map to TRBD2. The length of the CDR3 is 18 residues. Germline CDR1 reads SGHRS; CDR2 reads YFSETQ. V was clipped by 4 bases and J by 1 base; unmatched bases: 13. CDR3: CASSQVVGLGAAKNIQYF. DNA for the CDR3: TGCGCCAGCAGCCAAGTCGTGGGACTAGGCGCGGCCAAAAACATTCAGTACTTC.

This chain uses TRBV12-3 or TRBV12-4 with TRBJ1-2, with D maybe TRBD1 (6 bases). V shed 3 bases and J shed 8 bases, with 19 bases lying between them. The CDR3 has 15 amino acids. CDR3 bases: TGTGCCAGCAGTTTTAAGAGTAAGGGGGAGGGGGGCTACACCTTC. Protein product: CASSFKSKGEGGYTF.

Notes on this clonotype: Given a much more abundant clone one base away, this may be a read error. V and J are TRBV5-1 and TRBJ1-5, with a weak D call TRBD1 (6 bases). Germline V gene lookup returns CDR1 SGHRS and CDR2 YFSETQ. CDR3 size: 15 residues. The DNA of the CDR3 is TGCGTCAGCAGCCCGGGGGGGGCTAGTGGTCAGCCCCAGCATTTT. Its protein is CVSSPGGASGQPQHF. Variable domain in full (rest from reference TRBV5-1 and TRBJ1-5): KAGVTQTPRYLIKTRGQQVTLSCSPISGHRSVSWYQQTPGQGLQFLFEYFSETQRNKGNFPGRFSGRQFSNSRSEMNVSTLELGDSALYLCVSSPGGASGQPQHFGDGTRLSIL.

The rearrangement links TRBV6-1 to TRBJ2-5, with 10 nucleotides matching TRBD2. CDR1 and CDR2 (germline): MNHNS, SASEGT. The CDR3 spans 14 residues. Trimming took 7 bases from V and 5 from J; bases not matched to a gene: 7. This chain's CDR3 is CASNGAGGPETQYF. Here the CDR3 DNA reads TGTGCCAGCAATGGAGCGGGAGGGCCTGAGACCCAGTACTTC.

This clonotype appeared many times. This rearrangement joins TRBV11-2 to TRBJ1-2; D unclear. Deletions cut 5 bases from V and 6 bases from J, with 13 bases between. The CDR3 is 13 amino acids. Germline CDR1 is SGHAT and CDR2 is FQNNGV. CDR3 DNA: TGTGCCAGCAGCAAAGGTTGGACGAATGGCTACACCTTC. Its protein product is CASSKGWTNGYTF.

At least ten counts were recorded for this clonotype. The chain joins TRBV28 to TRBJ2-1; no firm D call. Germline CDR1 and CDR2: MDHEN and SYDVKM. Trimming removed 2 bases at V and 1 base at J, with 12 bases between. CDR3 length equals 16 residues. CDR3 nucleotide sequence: TGTGCCAGCAGTTTACTCGATGGCTCTTCCTACAATGAGCAGTTCTTC. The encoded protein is CASSLLDGSSYNEQFF.

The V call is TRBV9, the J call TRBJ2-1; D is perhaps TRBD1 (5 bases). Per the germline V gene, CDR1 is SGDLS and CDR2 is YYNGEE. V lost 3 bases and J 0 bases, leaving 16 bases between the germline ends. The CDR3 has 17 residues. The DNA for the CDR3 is TGTGCCAGCAGCGCTAGGGGTAAAGGAAGCTCCTACAATGAGCAGTTCTTC. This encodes CASSARGKGSSYNEQFF.

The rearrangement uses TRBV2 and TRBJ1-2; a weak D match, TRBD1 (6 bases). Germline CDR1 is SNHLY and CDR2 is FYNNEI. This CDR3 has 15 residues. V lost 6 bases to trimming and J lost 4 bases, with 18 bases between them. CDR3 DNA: TGTGCCAGCAGGCTCAGACAGGCCGTACTCTATGGCTACACCTTC. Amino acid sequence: CASRLRQAVLYGYTF.

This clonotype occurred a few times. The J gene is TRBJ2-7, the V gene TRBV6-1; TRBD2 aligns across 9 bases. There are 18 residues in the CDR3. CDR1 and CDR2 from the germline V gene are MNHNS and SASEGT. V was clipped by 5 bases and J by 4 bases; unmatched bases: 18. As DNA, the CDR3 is TGTGCCAGCAGTAGAATGACTAGCGGTGTAGGTGGGTCTTACGAGCAGTACTTC. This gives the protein CASSRMTSGVGGSYEQYF.

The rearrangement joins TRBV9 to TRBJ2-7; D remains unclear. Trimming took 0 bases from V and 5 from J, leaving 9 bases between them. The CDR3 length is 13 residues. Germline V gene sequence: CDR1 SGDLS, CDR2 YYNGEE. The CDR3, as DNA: TGTGCCAGCAGCGTAGAGCCTATCGACGAGCAGTACTTC. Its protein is CASSVEPIDEQYF.

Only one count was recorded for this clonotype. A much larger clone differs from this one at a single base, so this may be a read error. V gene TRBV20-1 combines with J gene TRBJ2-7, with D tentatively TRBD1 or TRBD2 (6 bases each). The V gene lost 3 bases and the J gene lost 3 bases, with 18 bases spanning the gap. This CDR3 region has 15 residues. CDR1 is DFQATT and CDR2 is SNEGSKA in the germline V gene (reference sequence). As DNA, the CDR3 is TGCAGTGCTAGCGCGGAACAGGGACTCTACTACGAGCAGTACTTC. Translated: CSASAEQGLYYEQYF.

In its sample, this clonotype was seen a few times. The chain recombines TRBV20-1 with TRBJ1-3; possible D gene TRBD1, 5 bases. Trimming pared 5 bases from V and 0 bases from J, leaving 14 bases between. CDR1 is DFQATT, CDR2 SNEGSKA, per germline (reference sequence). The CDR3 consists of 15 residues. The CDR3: CSASGAADSGNTIYF. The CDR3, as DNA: TGCAGTGCTTCCGGGGCCGCCGACTCTGGAAACACCATATATTTT.

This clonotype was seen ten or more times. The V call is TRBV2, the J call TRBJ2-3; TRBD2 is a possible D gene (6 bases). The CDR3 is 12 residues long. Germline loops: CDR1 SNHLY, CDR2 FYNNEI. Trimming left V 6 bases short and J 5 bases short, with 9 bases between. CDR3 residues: CASRSEGDTQYF. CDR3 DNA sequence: TGTGCCAGCAGGTCGGAGGGAGATACGCAGTATTTT.